Given below is one T cell receptor (beta chain) in context. The antigen is undetermined. The data were taken from a study of cytomegalovirus exposure and HLA in healthy donors. Findings of the study overall: Most TCR sequences showed up rarely, but some public TCRs showed up in many donors. Reportedly, a later analysis found an Asian-associated ancestry cluster had fewer N-insertions than the approximately 670-donor mean.

PCR employed 60 Vbeta and 13 Jbeta primers. The method was immunoSEQ multiplex PCR; TCRdb's version includes in-frame clones alone and lacks a portion of them. The data show 150,000 to 200,000 clones, around 78% seen once. J lost 8 bases, V lost 5 bases, and 5 bases had no gene match. CDR1 and CDR2 (germline): LNHDA, SQIVND (reference sequence). The CDR3 extends over 13 amino acids. Sequencing input: PBMCs. The V gene is TRBV19, the J gene TRBJ1-2; 10 bases line up with TRBD1. This clonotype was obtained from a woman between 40 and 55 years old in good health and CMV-seronegative. CDR3 in DNA: TGTGCCAGTAGTTTCGGGACAGGGGACGGCTACACCTTC. Encoded protein: CASSFGTGDGYTF.